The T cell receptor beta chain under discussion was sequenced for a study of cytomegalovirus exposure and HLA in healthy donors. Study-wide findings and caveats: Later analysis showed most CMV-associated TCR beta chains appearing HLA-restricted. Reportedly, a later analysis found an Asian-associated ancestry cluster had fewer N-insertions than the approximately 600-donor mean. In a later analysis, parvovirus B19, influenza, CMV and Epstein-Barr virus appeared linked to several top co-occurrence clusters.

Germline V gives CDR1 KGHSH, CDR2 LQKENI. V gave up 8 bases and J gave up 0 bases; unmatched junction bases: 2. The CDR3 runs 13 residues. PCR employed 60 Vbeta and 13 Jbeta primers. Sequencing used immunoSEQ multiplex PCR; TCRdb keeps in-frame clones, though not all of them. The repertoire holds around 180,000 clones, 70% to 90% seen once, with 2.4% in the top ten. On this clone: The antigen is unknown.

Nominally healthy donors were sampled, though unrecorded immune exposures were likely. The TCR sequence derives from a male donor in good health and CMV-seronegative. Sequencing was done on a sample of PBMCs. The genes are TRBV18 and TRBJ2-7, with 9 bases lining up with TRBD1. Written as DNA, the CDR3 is TGTGCCAGCCGGGACAGGGCCTCCTACGAGCAGTACTTC. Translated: CASRDRASYEQYF.